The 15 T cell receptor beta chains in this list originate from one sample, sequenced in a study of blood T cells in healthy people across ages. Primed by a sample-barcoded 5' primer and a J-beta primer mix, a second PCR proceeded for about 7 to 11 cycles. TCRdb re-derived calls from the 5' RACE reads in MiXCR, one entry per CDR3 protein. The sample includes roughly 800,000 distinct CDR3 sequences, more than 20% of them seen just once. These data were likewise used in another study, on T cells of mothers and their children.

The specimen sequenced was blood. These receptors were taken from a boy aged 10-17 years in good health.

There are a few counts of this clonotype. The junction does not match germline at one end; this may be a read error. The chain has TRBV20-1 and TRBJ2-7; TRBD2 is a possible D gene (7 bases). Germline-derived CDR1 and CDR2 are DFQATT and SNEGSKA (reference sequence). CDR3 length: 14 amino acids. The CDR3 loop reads CSASAGGGAYEQCF. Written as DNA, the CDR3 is TGCAGTGCTAGTGCAGGTGGGGGGGCCTACGAGCAGTGCTTC.

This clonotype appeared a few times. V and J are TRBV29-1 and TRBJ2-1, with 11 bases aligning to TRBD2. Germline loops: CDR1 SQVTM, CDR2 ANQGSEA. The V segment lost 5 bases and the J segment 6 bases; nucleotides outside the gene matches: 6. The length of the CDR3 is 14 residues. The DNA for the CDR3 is TGCAGCGTTAGGGGGCTAGCGGGAGGCAATGAGCAGTTCTTC. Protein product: CSVRGLAGGNEQFF.

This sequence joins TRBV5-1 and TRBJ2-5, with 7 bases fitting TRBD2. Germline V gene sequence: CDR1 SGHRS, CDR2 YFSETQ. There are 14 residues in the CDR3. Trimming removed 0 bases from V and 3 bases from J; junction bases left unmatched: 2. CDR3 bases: TGCGCCAGCAGCTTGGGGACTAGAAAAGAGACCCAGTACTTC. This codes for CASSLGTRKETQYF.

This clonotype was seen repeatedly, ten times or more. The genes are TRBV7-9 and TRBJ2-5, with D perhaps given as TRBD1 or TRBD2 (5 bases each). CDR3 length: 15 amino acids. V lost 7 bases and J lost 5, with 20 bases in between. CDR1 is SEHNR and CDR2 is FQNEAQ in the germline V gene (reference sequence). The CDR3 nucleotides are TGTGCCAGCAACACCGGGACCCCAGGACGGGAGACCCAGTACTTC. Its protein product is CASNTGTPGRETQYF.

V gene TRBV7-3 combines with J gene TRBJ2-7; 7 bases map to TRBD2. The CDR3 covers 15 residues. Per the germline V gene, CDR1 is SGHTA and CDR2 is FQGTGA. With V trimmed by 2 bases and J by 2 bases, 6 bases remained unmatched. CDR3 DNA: TGTGCCAGCAGCTTATCGAGCGGGACCCCCTACGAGCAGTACTTC. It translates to CASSLSSGTPYEQYF.

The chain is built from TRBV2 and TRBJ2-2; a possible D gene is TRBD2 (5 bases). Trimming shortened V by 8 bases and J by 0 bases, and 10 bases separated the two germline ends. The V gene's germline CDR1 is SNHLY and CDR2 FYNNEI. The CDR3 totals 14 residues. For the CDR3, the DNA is TGTGCCAGCGCGAGGGCTACGAACACCGGGGAGCTGTTTTTT. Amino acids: CASARATNTGELFF. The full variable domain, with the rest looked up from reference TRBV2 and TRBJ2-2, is EPEVTQTPSHQVTQMGQEVILRCVPISNHLYFYWYRQILGQKVEFLVSFYNNEISEKSEIFDDQFSVERPDGSNFTLKIRSTKLEDSAMYFCASARATNTGELFFGEGSRLTVL.

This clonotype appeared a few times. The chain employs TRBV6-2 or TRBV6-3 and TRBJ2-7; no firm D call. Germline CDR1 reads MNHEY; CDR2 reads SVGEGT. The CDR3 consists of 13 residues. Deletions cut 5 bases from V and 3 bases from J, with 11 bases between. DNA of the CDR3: TGTGCCAGCAGTACCAAGGGAAGCTACGAGCAGTACTTC. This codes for CASSTKGSYEQYF.

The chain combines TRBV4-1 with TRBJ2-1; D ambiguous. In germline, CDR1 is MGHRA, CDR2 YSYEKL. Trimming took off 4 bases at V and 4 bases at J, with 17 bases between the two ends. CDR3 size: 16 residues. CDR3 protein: CASSLQTGGVYNEQFF. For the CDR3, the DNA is TGCGCCAGCAGCCTCCAGACTGGCGGAGTATACAATGAGCAGTTCTTC.

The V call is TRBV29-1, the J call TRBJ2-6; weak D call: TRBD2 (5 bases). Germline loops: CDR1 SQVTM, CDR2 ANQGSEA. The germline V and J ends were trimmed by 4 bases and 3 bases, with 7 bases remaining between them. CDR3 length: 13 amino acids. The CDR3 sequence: CSVGAGGANVLTF. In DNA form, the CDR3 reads TGCAGCGTTGGGGCGGGTGGGGCCAACGTCCTGACTTTC.

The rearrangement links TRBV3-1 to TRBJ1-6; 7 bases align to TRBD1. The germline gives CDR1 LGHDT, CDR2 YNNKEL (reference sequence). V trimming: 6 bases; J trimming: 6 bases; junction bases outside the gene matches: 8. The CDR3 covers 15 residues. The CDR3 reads CASSWDSDFNSPLHF. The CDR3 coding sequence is TGTGCCAGCAGTTGGGACAGTGACTTTAATTCACCCCTCCACTTT.

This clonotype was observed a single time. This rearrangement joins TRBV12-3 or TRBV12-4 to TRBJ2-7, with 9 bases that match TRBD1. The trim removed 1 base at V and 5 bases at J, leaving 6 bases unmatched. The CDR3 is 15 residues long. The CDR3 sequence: CASSLVGQGHNEQYF. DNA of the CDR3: TGTGCCAGCAGTTTAGTTGGACAGGGGCACAACGAGCAGTACTTC.

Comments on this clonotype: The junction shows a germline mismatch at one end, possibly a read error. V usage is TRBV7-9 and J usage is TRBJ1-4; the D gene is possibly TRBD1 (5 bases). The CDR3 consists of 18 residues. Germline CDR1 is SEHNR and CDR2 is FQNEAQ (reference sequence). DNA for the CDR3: TGTGCCAGCAGCCTAGTTGGGTCAGGGCTACCAACTAATGAAGAACTGTTTTTT. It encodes CASSLVGSGLPTNEELFF.

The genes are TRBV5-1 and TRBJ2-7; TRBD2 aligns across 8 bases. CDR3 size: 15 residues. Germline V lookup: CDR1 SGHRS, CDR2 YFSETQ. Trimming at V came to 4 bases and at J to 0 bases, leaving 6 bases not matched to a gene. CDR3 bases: TGCGCCAGCAGCGGTAGCGGGATTAGCTCCTACGAGCAGTACTTC. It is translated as CASSGSGISSYEQYF.

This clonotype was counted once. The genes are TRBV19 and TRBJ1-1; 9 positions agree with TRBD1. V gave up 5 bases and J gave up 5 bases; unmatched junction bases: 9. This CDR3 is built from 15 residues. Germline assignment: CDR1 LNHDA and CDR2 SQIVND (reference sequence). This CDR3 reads CASSSRTGARTEAFF. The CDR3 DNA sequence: TGTGCCAGTAGTTCCCGGACAGGGGCACGGACTGAAGCTTTCTTT.

The CDR3 nucleotides are TGTGCCAGCAGCAGGGGGACAGGGCATCACACCGGGGAGCTGTTTTTT. It specifies CASSRGTGHHTGELFF. The V and J genes are TRBV6-1 and TRBJ2-2, with 9 bases fitting TRBD1. The CDR3 runs 16 residues. The ends lost 6 bases at V and 3 bases at J; junction bases unmatched: 8. CDR1 is MNHNS and CDR2 is SASEGT in the germline V gene.